A single T cell receptor beta chain is shown here with its context. Antigen specificity is unknown. Amplification yielded TCR beta CDR3 regions, with RNA transcripts as the source. HTBI primers were the set used in a first-round RT-PCR of the TCR CDR3. TCRdb called the multiplex PCR reads again in MiXCR, with one record for every CDR3 protein. The table lists roughly 600,000 distinct CDR3 sequences, about 14% of them singletons. This specimen comes from a study of T cells in Graves' hyperthyroidism and ophthalmopathy. Study-wide results and caveats: Most thyroid clonotypes expanded above 0.001 appeared in blood too.

Orbital computed tomography, thyroid ultrasound, serum thyroxine and TRAb, and clinical symptoms together informed the diagnoses. The PBMCs studied were ones that came from 10 ml fresh peripheral blood. The CDR3 is 13 residues long. In germline, CDR1 is SEHNR, CDR2 FQNEAQ (reference sequence). V lost 1 base, J lost 9 bases, and 10 bases lay in between. Source material: blood. The TCR comes from a woman in her forties or fifties with Graves' ophthalmopathy. The chain uses TRBV7-9 and TRBJ2-1; the D is unclear. In DNA form, the CDR3 reads TGTGCCAGCAGCTTAGATATCGTTGGTGAGCAGTTCTTC. This encodes CASSLDIVGEQFF.